A selection of T cell receptor beta chains follows, all from one sample in a study of cytomegalovirus exposure and HLA in healthy donors. Clones were sequenced by immunoSEQ multiplex PCR, and TCRdb holds only the in-frame ones, with some missing. Among about 160,000 clones listed, about 81% were seen once. The specimen sequenced was PBMCs. These receptors were taken from a girl aged 10 to 17 in good health and CMV-seropositive. CDR3s include the opening cysteine and the closing phenylalanine or tryptophan. The D gene is left open where the match is weak. Clone size is not always given. Where it is, it says once, few, many or a class for expanded clones.

clone_size | j_call | d_call | v_call | cdr3_nt | cdr3_aa
few | TRBJ1-3 | NA | TRBV6-5 | TGTGCCAGCGCAATCCGGGGTAGTGGAAACACCATATATTTT | CASAIRGSGNTIYF
NA | TRBJ2-5 | TRBD1 | TRBV28 | TGTGCCAGCAGTTTAATTCGGACAGGGGTGTTGGGAGAGACCCAGTACTTC | CASSLIRTGVLGETQYF
NA | TRBJ2-7 | TRBD1 | TRBV6-1 | TGTGCCAGCATAGGGACAGGGCTCGAGCAGTACTTC | CASIGTGLEQYF
NA | TRBJ1-5 | TRBD1 | TRBV19 | TGTGCCAGTAGTACAGGGGGTGGTCAGCCCCAGCATTTT | CASSTGGGQPQHF
once | TRBJ1-1 | TRBD1 | TRBV28 | TGTGCCAGCAGTTTGCCTACAGGGGGCTGGGGTACTGAAGCTTTCTTT | CASSLPTGGWGTEAFF
NA | TRBJ2-7 | TRBD1 | TRBV15 | TGTGCCACCAGCGGGGCAACAGGGGTCCTCACCTACGAGCAGTACTTC | CATSGATGVLTYEQYF
NA | TRBJ2-4 | NA | TRBV9 | TGTGCCAGCAGCGTAGGAGGAGCCGACTACTCCCCCAAAAACATTCAGTACTTC | CASSVGGADYSPKNIQYF
NA | TRBJ2-5 | TRBD2 | TRBV29-1 | TGCAGCGCCGTGGCGGGAGGAGAGACCCAGTACTTC | CSAVAGGETQYF
NA | TRBJ2-3 | NA | TRBV6-5 | TGTGCCAGCAGTTACCCGACTAGGGATACGCAGTATTTT | CASSYPTRDTQYF
NA | TRBJ1-2 | NA | TRBV4-1 | TGCGCCAGCAGCCAGGCCCCCCTACAGGATCCCTATGGCTACACCTTC | CASSQAPLQDPYGYTF
NA | TRBJ2-5 | TRBD2 | TRBV7-2 | TGTGCCAGCAGACTCCCGGGACTAGCGGGGCACCAAGAGACCCAGTACTTC | CASRLPGLAGHQETQYF
NA | TRBJ2-6 | TRBD1 | TRBV19 | TGTGCCAGTAGTATCAGGGACAGCACTTACTCTGGGGCCAACGTCCTGACTTTC | CASSIRDSTYSGANVLTF
few | TRBJ2-5 | NA | TRBV7-2 | TGTGCCAGCAGCTTTCTCCCCCAAGAGACCCAGTACTTC | CASSFLPQETQYF
NA | TRBJ2-2 | TRBD1 | TRBV10-1 | TGCGCCAGTAGGGACAGTGCGAACACCGGGGAGCTGTTTTTT | CASRDSANTGELFF
once | TRBJ1-5 | NA | TRBV15 | TGTGCCACCAGCAGGGACAACTTTCCTCAGCCCCAGCATTTT | CATSRDNFPQPQHF
NA | TRBJ2-7 | TRBD2 | TRBV28 | TGTGCCAGCAGTTTGCCTAGCGGGTTAAAGGGGGGCGAGCAGTACTTC | CASSLPSGLKGGEQYF
NA | TRBJ2-1 | NA | TRBV19 | TGTGCCAGTAGTATAGGTGGGAGTAACAATGAGCAGTTCTTC | CASSIGGSNNEQFF
NA | TRBJ2-1 | NA | TRBV7-2 | TGTGCCACAAGGACAGGGAGGGATGTGCAGTTCTTC | CATRTGRDVQFF
NA | TRBJ2-2 | TRBD2 | TRBV7-3 | TGTGCCAGCAGCTTAAGGCGGGCGGGGGGCCTCACCGGGGAGCTGTTTTTT | CASSLRRAGGLTGELFF